This T cell receptor (beta chain) appears in the sequencing data of a study of blood T cell repertoires in COVID-19. Study information: There were acute and convalescent COVID-19 samples, and they came from the United States, Italy and Spain. From T cells, B-cell-depleted T cells, or PBMCs came the material, which was cDNA or gDNA.

Repertoires were generated with immunoSEQ multiplex PCR, while TCRdb's copy carries only in-frame clones and drops some. Here the sample spans 250,000 or so clones, roughly nine tenths being singletons. This CDR3 region has 13 residues. Per germline, CDR1 MDHEN and CDR2 SYDVKM. Trimming removed 3 bases from V and 1 base from J, with 6 bases in between. This chain links TRBV28 with TRBJ1-1; D is unclear. The TCR originated in a man aged 60-69 years with acute or convalescent COVID-19. Sample: peripheral blood. Here the CDR3 DNA reads TGTGCCAGCAGTTTGGGCAGGAACACTGAAGCTTTCTTT. It encodes CASSLGRNTEAFF.